Only a few counts were recorded for the clone carrying this T cell receptor (beta chain). Its cognate antigen is unknown. This entry comes from a study of regulatory T cells in long-lasting Graves disease. Looking at the study overall: Antithyroid drug use was under 3 months in newly diagnosed Graves' patients.

Through Arm-PCR of CDR3 regions and iRepertoire HTBI primers, TCR beta libraries were built. TCRdb re-called the multiplex PCR reads through MiXCR, storing one row per CDR3 protein. Among about 420,000 distinct CDR3 sequences listed, roughly 15% were seen once. V trimming: 6 bases; J trimming: 0 bases; junction bases outside the gene matches: 12. The CDR3 length is 18 residues. Germline V gene data show CDR1 as MNHNS and CDR2 as SASEGT. Time point given: newly diagnosed GD, antithyroid drugs for less than 3 months. From PBMCs, RNA was extracted and then used to make the TCR library. Those enrolled as patients came out of an endocrinology department in Xi'an, China. Study-level findings and limits: Favored usage of TRBV28, TRBJ1-2 and TRBJ2-5 was recorded in persistent disease.

Separately, the same data were catalogued under a study of T cells in Graves' hyperthyroidism and ophthalmopathy. That paper notes: The majority of expanded thyroid clonotypes above 0.001 also appeared in blood.

The input for sequencing was peripheral blood mononuclear cells (PBMCs), taken at new diagnosis, from a patient treated with antithyroid drugs. The J gene is TRBJ2-3, the V gene TRBV6-1, with 10 bases lining up with TRBD2. The receptor's source is a woman aged 18-29 years with Graves disease. The CDR3 is CASRFIAGGLSSTDTQYF. In DNA, the CDR3 is TGTGCCAGCAGATTCATAGCGGGAGGTCTGAGTAGCACAGATACGCAGTATTTT.